The 19 T cell receptor beta chains below come from one sample, sequenced in a study of siplizumab effects on memory and regulatory T cells. The method was immunoSEQ multiplex PCR; TCRdb's version includes in-frame clones alone and lacks a portion of them. The data show some 100,000 clones, about 90% seen once. Sequencing was done on a sample of Tregs sorted from blood. The receptor set was obtained from a human donor in good health.

This clone was observed a single time. The genes are TRBV7-3 and TRBJ2-3, with 9 bases aligning to TRBD2. Germline V gives CDR1 SGHTA, CDR2 FQGTGA. Losses at the gene ends were 5 bases for V and 2 bases for J; bases not matched to a gene: 8. This CDR3 has 16 residues. CDR3: CASSPHAGGFTDTQYF. Written as DNA, the CDR3 is TGTGCCAGCAGCCCCCACGCGGGAGGGTTCACAGATACGCAGTATTTT.

DNA for the CDR3: TGTGCCAGCAGTGAATTAGGTGGACAGAAATATGGCTACACCTTC. Its protein product is CASSELGGQKYGYTF. The genes are TRBV25-1 and TRBJ1-2; perhaps TRBD1 as D (6 bases). Trimming took off 1 base at V and 5 bases at J, with 14 bases between the two ends. CDR3 length equals 15 residues. CDR1 and CDR2 (germline): MGHDK, SYGVNS.

Points on this clone: Other DNA sequences in this sample translate to the same CDR3. The chain is built from TRBV6-5 and TRBJ1-5; D is undetermined. V shed 0 bases and J shed 0 bases, with 6 bases lying between them. The germline V gene encodes CDR1 MNHEY and CDR2 SVGAGI. The CDR3 consists of 15 residues. The CDR3 sequence is CASSYSRSSNQPQHF. Written as DNA, the CDR3 is TGTGCCAGCAGTTACTCGAGGTCTAGCAATCAGCCCCAGCATTTT.

The rearrangement joins TRBV15 to TRBJ2-5; the match to TRBD1 covers 8 bases. The CDR3 extends over 15 amino acids. CDR1 and CDR2 from the germline V gene are LNHNV and YYDKDF (reference sequence). V lost 1 base, J lost 5 bases, and 6 bases stayed unmatched. The CDR3 DNA follows: TGTGCCACCAGCAGAGGCGGGACAGGCGGGGAGACCCAGTACTTC. This sequence encodes CATSRGGTGGETQYF.

This chain connects TRBV4-1 to TRBJ2-5; a possible D gene is TRBD2 (6 bases). Germline assignment: CDR1 MGHRA and CDR2 YSYEKL. This CDR3 contains 15 residues. The V gene lost 6 bases and the J gene lost 0 bases, with 14 bases spanning the gap. CDR3 residues: CASSFDGGYQETQYF. For the CDR3, the DNA is TGCGCCAGCAGTTTCGACGGGGGATACCAAGAGACCCAGTACTTC.

The chain has TRBV6-1 and TRBJ2-7; D is possibly TRBD2 (5 bases). Between the trimmed V and J ends, which lost 5 bases and 4 bases, there was a span of 12 bases. This CDR3 has 13 amino acids. The germline gives CDR1 MNHNS, CDR2 SASEGT. The CDR3 is CASSLLRGYEQYF. The CDR3 DNA follows: TGTGCCAGCAGTTTGTTACGCGGGTACGAGCAGTACTTC.

This CDR3 reads CASLQGRGHNQPQHF. Written as DNA, the CDR3 is TGTGCCTCACTTCAGGGCAGGGGCCACAATCAGCCCCAGCATTTT. The chain combines TRBV6-1 with TRBJ1-5; D is perhaps TRBD1 (6 bases). V was clipped by 11 bases and J by 3 bases, with 20 bases between them. Germline lookup yields CDR1 MNHNS and CDR2 SASEGT. The CDR3 extends over 15 amino acids.

This sequence joins TRBV6-5 and TRBJ1-2; D unclear. Trimming stripped 1 base from V and 9 bases from J, with 18 bases between. CDR3 length: 15 residues. Looked up from germline, CDR1 is MNHEY and CDR2 is SVGAGI. The chain's CDR3 is CASSYFGRRSMSYTF. CDR3 DNA: TGTGCCAGCAGTTACTTTGGGCGGCGGAGTATGAGCTACACCTTC.

The V gene is TRBV18, the J gene TRBJ2-1; 11 bases match TRBD2. J gave up 2 bases and V 0 bases, and 0 bases lay outside the gene matches. This CDR3 is built from 16 residues. CDR1 and CDR2 from the germline V gene are KGHSH and LQKENI. CDR3 sequence reads: CASSPPSGRAYNEQFF. The DNA for the CDR3 is TGTGCCAGCTCACCACCTAGCGGGAGGGCCTACAATGAGCAGTTCTTC.

This chain uses TRBV29-1 with TRBJ2-3, with TRBD2 identical over 9 bases. The ends lost 5 bases at V and 4 bases at J; junction bases unmatched: 7. Germline V lookup: CDR1 SQVTM, CDR2 ANQGSEA. The CDR3 runs to 14 residues. The CDR3 reads CSVQASGIADTQYF. The CDR3 nucleotides are TGCAGCGTTCAGGCTAGCGGGATTGCAGATACGCAGTATTTT.

This clone was seen more than once but under ten times. This chain joins TRBV28 and TRBJ1-5; TRBD1 aligns across 8 bases. In germline, CDR1 is MDHEN, CDR2 SYDVKM. Germline trimming cut 6 bases from V and 7 bases from J; bases unmatched to any gene: 11. The length of the CDR3 is 15 residues. The CDR3 here is CASRGTGGVWQPQHF. The CDR3 DNA is TGTGCCAGCAGGGGGACAGGCGGGGTATGGCAGCCCCAGCATTTT.

J is TRBJ2-1 and V is TRBV7-6; D is tentatively TRBD1 or TRBD2 (6 bases each). The CDR3 is 19 residues long. CDR1 is SGHVS and CDR2 is FNYEAQ in the germline V gene. V was cut by 1 base and J by 7 bases, with 26 bases left in between. The CDR3: CASSLVYRGGYSSSNEQFF. The CDR3 bases are TGTGCCAGCAGCTTAGTATATCGAGGGGGGTATTCTAGTTCGAATGAGCAGTTCTTC.

This chain links TRBV7-9 with TRBJ2-7, with 11 bases aligning to TRBD2. Looked up from germline, CDR1 is SEHNR and CDR2 is FQNEAQ (reference sequence). V lost 5 bases to trimming and J lost 6 bases; unmatched junction nucleotides: 21. The length of the CDR3 is 19 residues. The CDR3 DNA follows: TGTGCCAGCAGCCGAAACAAAAAGACTAGCGGGGACCCTCCGGGCGAGCAGTACTTC. It is translated as CASSRNKKTSGDPPGEQYF.

The genes are TRBV11-2 and TRBJ2-7; 8 nucleotides agree with TRBD2. CDR1 and CDR2 from the germline V gene are SGHAT and FQNNGV. The CDR3 loop spans 15 amino acids. The V gene end was trimmed by 0 bases and the J gene end by 6 bases; junction bases not matched to a gene: 7. The CDR3 nucleotides are TGTGCCAGCAGCTTAGATCCCGGACTAGCAGCCGAGCAGTACTTC. Translated: CASSLDPGLAAEQYF.

This clone was seen just once. This sequence joins TRBV6-5 and TRBJ2-7, with D perhaps being TRBD1 or TRBD2 (6 bases each). The CDR3 consists of 15 residues. Germline V gives CDR1 MNHEY, CDR2 SVGAGI. Trimming shortened V by 4 bases and J by 7 bases, and 20 bases separated the two germline ends. CDR3 sequence: CASSSKTGRRGEQYF. As DNA, the CDR3 is TGTGCCAGCAGTTCCAAGACAGGCCGACGGGGGGAGCAGTACTTC.

This chain connects TRBV5-4 to TRBJ2-5; TRBD2 agrees at 9 bases. Unmatched junction bases numbered 5, after V lost 3 bases and J lost 5 bases. The CDR3 spans 14 residues. The germline V gene encodes CDR1 SGHNT and CDR2 YYREEE (reference sequence). CDR3: CASSYSGSKETQYF. The DNA of the CDR3 is TGTGCCAGCAGCTATAGCGGGAGTAAGGAGACCCAGTACTTC.

The CDR3 DNA is TGTGCCAGTAGTCCGACAGGGAACACTGAAGCTTTCTTT. This sequence encodes CASSPTGNTEAFF. The V gene is TRBV19, the J gene TRBJ1-1; tentatively, D is TRBD1 (6 bases). Trimming took 5 bases from V and 1 from J, leaving 8 bases between them. The CDR3 spans 13 residues. Germline V gene sequence: CDR1 LNHDA, CDR2 SQIVND (reference sequence).

J is TRBJ2-1 and V is TRBV7-3; D is possibly TRBD2 (5 bases). This CDR3 is 17 amino acids long. CDR1 and CDR2 from the germline V gene are SGHTA and FQGTGA. The V end lost 0 bases, the J end lost 4 bases, and 16 bases lay between the germline ends. Here the CDR3 reads CASSLTLGAASYNEQFF. The DNA of the CDR3 is TGTGCCAGCAGCTTAACTTTGGGAGCGGCGTCATACAATGAGCAGTTCTTC.

In this sample, this clone turned up a few times. The rearrangement links TRBV7-8 to TRBJ2-7; 10 positions match TRBD2. This CDR3 has 15 amino acids. The junction had 8 bases not matched to a gene; V was cut back by 5 bases and J by 4 bases. CDR1 and CDR2 (germline): SGHVS, FQNEAQ. The CDR3 is CASSRGGLAPYEQYF. DNA for the CDR3: TGTGCCAGCAGCCGCGGGGGACTAGCGCCTTACGAGCAGTACTTC.